The T cell receptor (beta chain) described here comes from a study of cytomegalovirus exposure and HLA in healthy donors. V lost 0 bases to trimming and J lost 7 bases, with 11 bases between them. The V gene's germline CDR1 is SGDLS and CDR2 YYNGEE. The CDR3 spans 14 residues. Researchers ran the PCR with 60 Vbeta and 13 Jbeta primers. Method: immunoSEQ multiplex PCR; TCRdb's copy keeps in-frame clones and lacks some. The sample shows 150,000 to 200,000 clones, around 86% of them seen only once. The specimen was PBMCs. The chain links TRBV9 to TRBJ1-5; D is unresolved. The clonotype comes from a man in his forties in good health and CMV-seropositive. As DNA, the CDR3 is TGTGCCAGCAGCGTAGGCGGTTTCGGGCAGCCCCAGCATTTT. The encoded protein is CASSVGGFGQPQHF.